This TCR beta chain was sequenced during a study of blood T cell repertoires in COVID-19. The germline V gene has CDR1 DFQATT and CDR2 SNEGSKA (reference sequence). This CDR3 spans 15 amino acids. The trim removed 3 bases at V and 5 bases at J, leaving 10 bases unmatched. Some clones are missing from TCRdb's copy, which holds only in-frame ones; the method was immunoSEQ multiplex PCR. The profile shows more than 90,000 clones, 60% to 85% of them singletons. The chain couples TRBV20-1 to TRBJ2-5; 9 nucleotides line up with TRBD2. Sequenced: peripheral blood. The sequence was collected from a woman older than 75 with acute or convalescent COVID-19. The CDR3 region is CSASLATSGLETQYF. In DNA form, the CDR3 reads TGCAGTGCTAGTTTAGCGACTAGCGGATTGGAGACCCAGTACTTC.